The source of this T cell receptor (beta chain) is a study of PD-1 blockade in mismatch repair-deficient tumors. Study-level results: Rapid post-treatment expansion, then contraction, generally preceding radiologic response, marked tumor-resident clones.

The TCR-sequenced patients were three responders to pembrolizumab. Assay: immunoSEQ multiplex PCR; the TCRdb copy retains only in-frame clones and omits some. The table has tens of thousands of clones, roughly 80% seen once. Comment on this clone: No antigen is known for it.

V was shortened by 5 bases and J by 4 bases, with 14 bases between the two germline ends. The V gene's germline CDR1 is MDHEN and CDR2 SYDVKM. The CDR3 is 14 residues long. The chain links TRBV28 to TRBJ1-1, with TRBD1 as a possible D gene (5 bases). The receptor was derived from an adult with mismatch repair-deficient cancer. The specimen comprised PBMCs, sampled before pembrolizumab treatment. Written as DNA, the CDR3 is TGTGCCAGCAGTAGAGCGGGGGTGGTCACTGAAGCTTTCTTT. It encodes CASSRAGVVTEAFF.